These 4 T cell receptor beta chains were sequenced from one sample in a study of blood T cell repertoires in COVID-19. Libraries were prepared by immunoSEQ multiplex PCR; TCRdb keeps only in-frame clonotypes and omits some of them. The table has a few hundred thousand clones, approximately 80% seen once. The sample comprised PBMCs or T cells enriched from blood (not recorded which). All receptors derive from a man aged 40-49 years who had recovered from COVID-19.

This chain connects TRBV7-2 to TRBJ1-1; weak D call: TRBD1 (5 bases). Trimming stripped 6 bases from V and 5 bases from J, with 13 bases between. Germline CDR1 is SGHTA and CDR2 is FQGNSA. This CDR3 is 13 amino acids long. CDR3: CASSWAEGTEAFF. In nucleotides, the CDR3 is TGTGCCAGCAGTTGGGCGGAGGGGACTGAAGCTTTCTTT.

CDR3 in DNA: TGTGCCAGCAGTTTAGTCGGGGTGAACACCGGGGAGCTGTTTTTT. Translation: CASSLVGVNTGELFF. The rearrangement joins TRBV27 to TRBJ2-2; tentative D call: TRBD2 (5 bases). V lost 2 bases and J 1 base, leaving 8 bases between the germline ends. Germline V gene sequence: CDR1 MNHEY, CDR2 SMNVEV (reference sequence). The CDR3 consists of 15 residues.

The chain is built from TRBV27 and TRBJ1-5, with D maybe TRBD1 (5 bases). Germline loops: CDR1 MNHEY, CDR2 SMNVEV (reference sequence). V dropped 7 bases and J dropped 7 bases, with 14 bases sitting between them. This CDR3 region has 13 residues. The CDR3 nucleotides read TGTGCCAGCACTTCCATGCGGGGCCAGCCCCAGCATTTT. Translation gives CASTSMRGQPQHF.

This chain uses TRBV13 with TRBJ2-1, with D perhaps TRBD1 (5 bases). V shed 0 bases and J shed 6 bases, with 6 bases lying between them. This CDR3 has 13 residues. Germline V gene sequence: CDR1 PRHDT, CDR2 FYEKMQ (reference sequence). The CDR3: CASSLGRGNEQFF. The CDR3 region has the DNA TGTGCCAGCAGCTTAGGTAGGGGCAATGAGCAGTTCTTC.